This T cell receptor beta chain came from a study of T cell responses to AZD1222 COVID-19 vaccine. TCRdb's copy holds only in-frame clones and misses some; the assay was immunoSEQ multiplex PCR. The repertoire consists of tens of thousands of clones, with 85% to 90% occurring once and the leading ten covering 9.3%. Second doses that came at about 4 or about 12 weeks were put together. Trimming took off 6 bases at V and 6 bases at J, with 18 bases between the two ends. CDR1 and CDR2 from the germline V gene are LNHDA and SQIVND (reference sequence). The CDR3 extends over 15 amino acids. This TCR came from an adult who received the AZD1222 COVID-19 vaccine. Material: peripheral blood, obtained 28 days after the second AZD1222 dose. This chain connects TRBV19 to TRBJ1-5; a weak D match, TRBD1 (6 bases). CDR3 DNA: TGTGCCAGTAGGGCCGCAGGGGTAGGAGGTCAGCCCCAGCATTTT. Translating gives CASRAAGVGGQPQHF.